This T cell receptor (beta chain) was documented in a study of beta chain features in type 1 diabetes. Across the whole study: Analysis included under 120,000,000 sorted cells drawn from all samples. General study points: Comparison showed that naive, central memory and Treg TCRB repertoires appeared more similar among patients than among healthy donors. PCR might show a preference for shorter templates, equally across patients and controls.

This clone has a handful of counts. The antigen remains unidentified. J was trimmed by 4 bases and V by 10 bases; bases with no gene match: 9. CDR1 ENHRY and CDR2 SYGVKD come from the germline V gene. This CDR3 has 15 amino acids. Sequencing targeted expressed TCRB transcripts, as all isolated RNA had been reverse transcribed. Libraries were prepared by immunoSEQ multiplex PCR; TCRdb keeps only in-frame clonotypes and omits some of them. This repertoire shows 120,000 to 150,000 clones, 48% found once; its top ten account for around 0.39%. Sequencing was carried out using Tregs from blood. The origin of this receptor is a man aged 18 to 29 in good health. The chain carries TRBV10-3 and TRBJ2-2; 10 bases match TRBD2. The CDR3 DNA is TGTGCCACCTCTCAGCGGGGGGGCCGCACCGGGGAGCTGTTTTTT. Translation: CATSQRGGRTGELFF.